This TCR beta chain comes out of a study of T cell responses to AZD1222 COVID-19 vaccine (dated by TCRdb to about 2021). Broadly, across the study: AZD1222 recipients with second doses at about 4 weeks or about 12 weeks were pooled, because spike-specific TCR depth and breadth did not differ between schedules. TCR sequencing covered roughly 230 trial participants: about 210 given two doses of AZD1222 and about 26 given two doses of MenACWY control vaccine. Trial participants were enrolled by age into subgroups of 18-55, 56-69 and 70-plus years, and about 150, 27 and 61 TCR-sequenced participants, respectively, were included in these subgroups.

The CDR3 regions of human TCRbeta chains were analyzed by immunosequencing. As for the authors' bioinformatics: Repertoire TCRs were matched against a reference library of SARS-CoV-2-specific TCRs generated with the MIRA antigen-specificity platform. Breadth was defined as the fraction of unique TCRs that were SARS-CoV-2-associated, and depth was defined as the fraction of total T cells that were SARS-CoV-2-associated. Using the MIRA data, each spike-specific TCR was assigned both to the spike region to which the TCR was reactive and to a CD4 or CD8 class. Log10-transformed breadth and depth values were compared by one-way ANOVA with Sidak's multiple comparisons tests. As stored in TCRdb, this immuneACCESS dataset retains in-frame rearrangements with V and J assigned. A fraction of the clones does not appear; measured against another copy, unresolved V genes explain less than half of the discrepancy, and the remainder lacks a known reason. V and J calls and clone size are copied from that table; D and trimming were computed from the DNA. The sample table holds roughly 150,000 clones, of which 92% were seen once. The top ten constitute approximately 2.2% of the sample.

According to the study, the label for this sample's time point signals: baseline before first vaccination. Vaccinee samples came from UK trials COV001 and COV002, including a single-blind randomized controlled phase 2/3 trial of AZD1222 (ChAdOx1 nCoV-19) in healthy adults. For TCRbeta chain sequencing, PBMC samples were collected from trial participants at day 0 and at day 28 after the second dose. As concerns this clone: What antigen it recognizes has not been identified. Within one base of it there is no much larger clone, and no base qualities were kept.

As encoded in the germline V gene, CDR1 is SGHTS while CDR2 is YDEGEE. Cut back by 4 bases and 8 bases, the V and J ends lie 21 bases apart. The CDR3 contains 15 residues, cysteine and phenylalanine counted. Only the CDR3 DNA stays, 45 bases, in frame from base 1. What the research found in general, with its limitations: Conclusions about previously exposed vaccinees are limited, since just five or six AZD1222 recipients were seropositive for SARS-CoV-2 at baseline. Most participants were white British and females outnumbered males, and the authors suggested that clonal diversity may have been underestimated. Reportedly, close to half of the unique spike-specific TCRs recognized epitopes lying outside the regions that are mutated in the B.1.351 and B.1.1.7 variants. After two AZD1222 doses, both the breadth and the depth of spike-specific TCRs were significantly higher than at day 0 and than in MenACWY recipients. In the small 56-69-year group, the increase in depth fell short of significance, most likely because of low power. Because no day 14 peak-response samples were available, the repertoires could be characterized only after the peak T cell response. The whole spike protein was spanned by vaccine-associated CD4 TCRs, and dominant responses were seen in regions 160-218 and 743-854.

The TCR sequence derives from an adult in good health. Source: peripheral blood, taken on day 0 of AZD1222 vaccination. The sequence is built from TRBV5-8 and TRBJ1-2; a tentative D call is TRBD1 (6 bases match). The CDR3 protein: CASSPWKQGDEGYTF. The bases read TGTGCCAGCAGCCCTTGGAAACAGGGTGATGAAGGCTACACCTTC. Full variable domain (CDR3 extended with the reference TRBV5-8 and TRBJ1-2 proteins): EAGVTQSPTHLIKTRGQQATLRCSPISGHTSVYWYQQALGLGLQFLLWYDEGEERNRGNFPPRFSGRQFPNYSSELNVNALELEDSALYLCASSPWKQGDEGYTFGSGTRLTVV.